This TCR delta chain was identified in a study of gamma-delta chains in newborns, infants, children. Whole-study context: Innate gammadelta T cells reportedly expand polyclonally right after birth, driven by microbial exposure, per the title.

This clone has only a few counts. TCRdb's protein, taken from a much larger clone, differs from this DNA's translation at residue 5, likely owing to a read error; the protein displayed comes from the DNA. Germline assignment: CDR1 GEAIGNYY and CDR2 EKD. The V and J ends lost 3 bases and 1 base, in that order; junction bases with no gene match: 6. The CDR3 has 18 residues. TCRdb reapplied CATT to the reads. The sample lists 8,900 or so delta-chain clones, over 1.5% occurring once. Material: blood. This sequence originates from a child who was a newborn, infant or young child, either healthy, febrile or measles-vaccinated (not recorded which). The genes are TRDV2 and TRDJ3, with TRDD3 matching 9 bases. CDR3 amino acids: CACDPVGDISWDTRQMFF. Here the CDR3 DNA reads TGTGCCTGTGACCCCGTGGGGGATATTTCCTGGGACACCCGACAGATGTTTTTC.